Detailed here is one T cell receptor (beta chain). The germline V and J ends were trimmed by 3 bases and 10 bases, with 13 bases remaining between them. Germline assignment: CDR1 SNHLY and CDR2 FYNNEI. The CDR3 spans 14 residues. Sequencing was performed with immunoSEQ multiplex PCR; in TCRdb, only in-frame clones are kept and a portion is missing. The data hold under 150,000 clones, with around 78% observed a single time. The sample comes from a study of blood T cell repertoires in COVID-19. Study in general: COVID-19 samples collected from the United States, Italy and Spain covered acute and convalescent phases. PBMCs, B-cell-depleted T cells, or T cells provided the cDNA or gDNA that made up the material.

The chain couples TRBV2 to TRBJ1-6; TRBD1 is a possible D gene (6 bases). This clonotype was sampled from a human donor in a cohort sampled during active COVID-19. The sequenced sample consisted of peripheral blood. Written as DNA, the CDR3 is TGTGCCAGCAGTGAGGGGAGGGGGGGGTCACCCCTCCACTTT. Translating it yields CASSEGRGGSPLHF. The whole variable domain, filled in from reference TRBV2 and TRBJ1-6, reads EPEVTQTPSHQVTQMGQEVILRCVPISNHLYFYWYRQILGQKVEFLVSFYNNEISEKSEIFDDQFSVERPDGSNFTLKIRSTKLEDSAMYFCASSEGRGGSPLHFGNGTRLTVT.